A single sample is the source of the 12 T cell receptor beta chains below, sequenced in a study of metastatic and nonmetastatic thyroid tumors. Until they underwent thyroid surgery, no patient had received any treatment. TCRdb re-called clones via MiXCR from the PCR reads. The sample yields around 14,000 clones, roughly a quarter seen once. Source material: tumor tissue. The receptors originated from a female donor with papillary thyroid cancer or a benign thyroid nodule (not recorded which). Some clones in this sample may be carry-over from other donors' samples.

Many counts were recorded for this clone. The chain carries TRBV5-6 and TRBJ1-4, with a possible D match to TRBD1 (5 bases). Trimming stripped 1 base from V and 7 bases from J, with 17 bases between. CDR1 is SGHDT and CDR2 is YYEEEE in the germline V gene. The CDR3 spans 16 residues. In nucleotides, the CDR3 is TGTGCCAGCAGCTTGAGAGTAAGGGGTGGAAGTGAAAAACTGTTTTTT. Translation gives CASSLRVRGGSEKLFF. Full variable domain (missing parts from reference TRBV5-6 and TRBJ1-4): DAGVTQSPTHLIKTRGQQVTLRCSPKSGHDTVSWYQQALGQGPQFIFQYYEEEERQRGNFPDRFSGHQFPNYSSELNVNALLLGDSALYLCASSLRVRGGSEKLFFGSGTQLSVL.

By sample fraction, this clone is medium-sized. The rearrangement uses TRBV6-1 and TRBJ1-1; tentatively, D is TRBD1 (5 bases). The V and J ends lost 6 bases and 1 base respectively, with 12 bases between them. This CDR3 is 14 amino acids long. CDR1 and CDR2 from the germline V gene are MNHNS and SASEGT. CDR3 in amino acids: CASSLRQQNTEAFF. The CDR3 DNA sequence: TGTGCCAGCAGCCTGAGACAGCAGAACACTGAAGCTTTCTTT.

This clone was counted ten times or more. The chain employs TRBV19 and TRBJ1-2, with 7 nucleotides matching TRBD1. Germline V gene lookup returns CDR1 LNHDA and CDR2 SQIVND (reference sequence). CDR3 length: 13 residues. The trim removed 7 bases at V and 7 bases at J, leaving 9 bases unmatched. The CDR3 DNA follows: TGTGCCAGTATGGGTAGGGGGCGCACTGGCTACACCTTC. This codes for CASMGRGRTGYTF.

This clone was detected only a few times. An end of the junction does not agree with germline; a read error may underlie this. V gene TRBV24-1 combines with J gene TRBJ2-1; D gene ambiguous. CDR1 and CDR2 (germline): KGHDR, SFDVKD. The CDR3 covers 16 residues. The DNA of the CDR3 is TGTGCCAACAGTGTCAACGAAGGCAGATCATACAATGAGCAGTTCTTC. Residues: CANSVNEGRSYNEQFF.

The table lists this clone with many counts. As DNA, the CDR3 is TGTGCCAGCAGCCCGAGGGACAGAAAAAACTATGGCTACACCTTC. Translation gives CASSPRDRKNYGYTF. V usage is TRBV3-1 and J usage is TRBJ1-2, with 7 bases fitting TRBD1. This CDR3 spans 15 amino acids. Germline V gene lookup returns CDR1 LGHDT and CDR2 YNNKEL (reference sequence). After removal of 4 bases from V and 2 bases from J, the junction contained 7 bases not matched to a gene.

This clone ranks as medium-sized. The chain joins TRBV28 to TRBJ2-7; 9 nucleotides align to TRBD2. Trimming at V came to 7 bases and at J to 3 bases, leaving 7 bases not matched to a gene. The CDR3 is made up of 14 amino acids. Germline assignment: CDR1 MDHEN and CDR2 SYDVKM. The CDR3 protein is CASKRAGGRYEQYF. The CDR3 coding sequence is TGTGCCAGCAAGAGAGCGGGAGGTCGCTACGAGCAGTACTTC. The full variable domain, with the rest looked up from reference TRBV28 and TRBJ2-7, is DVKVTQSSRYLVKRTGEKVFLECVQDMDHENMFWYRQDPGLGLRLIYFSYDVKMKEKGDIPEGYSVSREKKERFSLILESASTNQTSMYLCASKRAGGRYEQYFGPGTRLTVT.

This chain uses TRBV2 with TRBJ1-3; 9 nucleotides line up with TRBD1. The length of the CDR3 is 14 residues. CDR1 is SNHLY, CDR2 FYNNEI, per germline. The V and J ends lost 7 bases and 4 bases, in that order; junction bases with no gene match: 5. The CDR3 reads CASTGTGRGNTIYF. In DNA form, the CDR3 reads TGTGCCAGCACCGGGACAGGGCGAGGAAACACCATATATTTT. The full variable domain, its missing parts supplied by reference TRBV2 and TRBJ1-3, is EPEVTQTPSHQVTQMGQEVILRCVPISNHLYFYWYRQILGQKVEFLVSFYNNEISEKSEIFDDQFSVERPDGSNFTLKIRSTKLEDSAMYFCASTGTGRGNTIYFGEGSWLTVV.

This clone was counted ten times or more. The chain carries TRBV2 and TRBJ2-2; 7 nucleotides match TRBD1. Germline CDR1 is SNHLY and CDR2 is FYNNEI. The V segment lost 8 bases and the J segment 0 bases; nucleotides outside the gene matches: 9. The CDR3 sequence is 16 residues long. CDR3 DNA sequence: TGTGCCAGCGGATTAGGGACAGCCTCGAACACCGGGGAGCTGTTTTTT. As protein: CASGLGTASNTGELFF.

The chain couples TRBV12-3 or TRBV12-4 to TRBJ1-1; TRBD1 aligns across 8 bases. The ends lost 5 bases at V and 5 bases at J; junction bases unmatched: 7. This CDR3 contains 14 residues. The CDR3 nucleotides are TGTGCCAGCAGTCCTACAGGGGGTGGAACTGAAGCTTTCTTT. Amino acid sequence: CASSPTGGGTEAFF.

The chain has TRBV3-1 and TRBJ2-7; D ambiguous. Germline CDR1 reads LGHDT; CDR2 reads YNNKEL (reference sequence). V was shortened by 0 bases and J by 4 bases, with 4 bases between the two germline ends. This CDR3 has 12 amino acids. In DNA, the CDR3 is TGTGCCAGCAGCCAAGACCGTTACGAGCAGTACTTC. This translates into CASSQDRYEQYF.

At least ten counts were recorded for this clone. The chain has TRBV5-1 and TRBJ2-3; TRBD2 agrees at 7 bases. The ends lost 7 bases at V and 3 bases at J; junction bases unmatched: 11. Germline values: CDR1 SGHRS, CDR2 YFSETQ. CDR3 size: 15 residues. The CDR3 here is CASDITGGGTDTQYF. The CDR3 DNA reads TGCGCCAGCGATATCACGGGAGGAGGGACAGATACGCAGTATTTT.

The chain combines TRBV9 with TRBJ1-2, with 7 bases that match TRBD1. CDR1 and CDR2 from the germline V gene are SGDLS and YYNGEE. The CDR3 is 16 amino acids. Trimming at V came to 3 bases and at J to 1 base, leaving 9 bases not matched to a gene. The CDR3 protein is CASSAFTGVLNYGYTF. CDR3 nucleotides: TGTGCCAGCAGCGCATTTACAGGGGTACTTAACTATGGCTACACCTTC.